The 25 T cell receptor beta chains given below trace back to one sample, sequenced in a study of T cell responses to AZD1222 COVID-19 vaccine. Method: immunoSEQ multiplex PCR; TCRdb's copy keeps in-frame clones and lacks some. The sample lists about 77,000 clones; roughly 90% were seen once. The starting material was peripheral blood, obtained 28 days after the second AZD1222 dose. The receptor set was obtained from an adult who received the AZD1222 COVID-19 vaccine.

The rearrangement joins TRBV18 to TRBJ2-5, with 10 bases fitting TRBD1. The junction had 4 bases not matched to a gene; V was cut back by 1 base and J by 2 bases. Germline CDR1 and CDR2: KGHSH and LQKENI. The CDR3 totals 16 residues. CDR3 DNA: TGTGCCAGCTCACCACGACAGGGGGCTTATCAAGAGACCCAGTACTTC. It specifies CASSPRQGAYQETQYF.

The CDR3 sequence: CASSFGEGPTNEKLFF. DNA of the CDR3: TGTGCCAGCAGCTTCGGGGAGGGTCCAACTAATGAAAAACTGTTTTTT. The V and J genes are TRBV7-8 and TRBJ1-4; no definite D call. The germline V gene encodes CDR1 SGHVS and CDR2 FQNEAQ. Trimming shortened V by 3 bases and J by 0 bases, and 11 bases separated the two germline ends. This CDR3 spans 16 amino acids.

This rearrangement joins TRBV6-5 to TRBJ1-2, with 7 bases identical to TRBD1. Trimming took 4 bases from V and 8 from J; bases not matched to a gene: 7. This CDR3 is built from 13 residues. Per the germline V gene, CDR1 is MNHEY and CDR2 is SVGAGI. The CDR3 DNA sequence: TGTGCCAGCAGTTCTCAGGGGGGCCTAGGCTACACCTTC. Translation: CASSSQGGLGYTF.

V and J are TRBV2 and TRBJ1-5, with 9 positions matching TRBD1. The CDR3 covers 15 residues. The ends lost 8 bases at V and 2 bases at J; junction bases unmatched: 7. CDR1 and CDR2 from the germline V gene are SNHLY and FYNNEI. CDR3 region: CASLVDRGGNQPQHF. CDR3 bases: TGTGCCAGCCTGGTGGACAGGGGTGGCAATCAGCCCCAGCATTTT.

The chain carries TRBV10-3 and TRBJ2-1, with 11 positions matching TRBD2. The CDR3 is 16 residues long. Per germline, CDR1 ENHRY and CDR2 SYGVKD. The V and J ends lost 4 bases and 11 bases, in that order; junction bases with no gene match: 13. The CDR3, as DNA: TGTGCCATCAGTGTACCCGAACTAGCGGGAGAGGGGAAGCAGTTCTTC. It is translated as CAISVPELAGEGKQFF.

V usage is TRBV5-1 and J usage is TRBJ1-1; no clear D. The CDR3 runs to 13 residues. V was shortened by 0 bases and J by 0 bases, with 3 bases between the two germline ends. Germline lookup yields CDR1 SGHRS and CDR2 YFSETQ. CDR3 nucleotides: TGCGCCAGCAGCTTGGCAGTGAACACTGAAGCTTTCTTT. The encoded protein is CASSLAVNTEAFF.

The chain combines TRBV19 with TRBJ2-7, with unresolved D. The CDR3 has 14 amino acids. The germline gives CDR1 LNHDA, CDR2 SQIVND (reference sequence). Trimming cost V 8 bases and J 0 bases, with 14 bases left between them. CDR3 coding DNA: TGTGCCAGTCAAGACGGATCCAGCTCCTACGAGCAGTACTTC. Translated, it gives CASQDGSSSYEQYF.

The V call is TRBV2, the J call TRBJ1-2, with TRBD1 identical over 9 bases. V lost 8 bases and J lost 8; bases outside the gene matches: 9. The germline V gene has CDR1 SNHLY and CDR2 FYNNEI. The CDR3 totals 13 residues. Written as DNA, the CDR3 is TGTGCCAGCCCCGGAGGACAGGGGAAGGGCTACACCTTC. Residues: CASPGGQGKGYTF.

The gene calls are TRBV5-4 and TRBJ2-7; 7 bases are a match to TRBD2. Germline loops: CDR1 SGHNT, CDR2 YYREEE (reference sequence). The CDR3 has 15 residues. V dropped 0 bases and J dropped 10; count of bases not matched to a gene: 13. As DNA, the CDR3 is TGTGCCAGCAGCTTGGAGGGAGGGACCCCACTTCCTCAGTACTTC. Translation: CASSLEGGTPLPQYF.

This clone appeared a single time. V is TRBV10-3 and J is TRBJ1-6, with TRBD1 identical over 10 bases. Germline V gives CDR1 ENHRY, CDR2 SYGVKD. The CDR3 contains 17 residues. The junction had 11 bases not matched to a gene; V was cut back by 2 bases and J by 10 bases. Here the CDR3 DNA reads TGTGCCATCAGTGAGCGACAGGGGGCTGGGGAAGCCTCACCCCTCCACTTT. Translated: CAISERQGAGEASPLHF.

The rearrangement links TRBV19 to TRBJ1-1, with unresolved D. The CDR3 loop spans 14 amino acids. Per germline, CDR1 LNHDA and CDR2 SQIVND (reference sequence). V was pared by 7 bases and J by 2 bases, with 14 bases between. CDR3 protein: CASIPQSVNTEAFF. The DNA for the CDR3 is TGTGCCAGTATTCCCCAGTCAGTAAACACTGAAGCTTTCTTT. Together with reference TRBV19 and TRBJ1-1, the CDR3 gives the full variable domain: DGGITQSPKYLFRKEGQNVTLSCEQNLNHDAMYWYRQDPGQGLRLIYYSQIVNDFQKGDIAEGYSVSREKKESFPLTVTSAQKNPTAFYLCASIPQSVNTEAFFGQGTRLTVV.

The DNA for the CDR3 is TGTGCCAGCAGTTTAGCGGGGGCGGGCGGGGAGCTGTTTTTT. Translating gives CASSLAGAGGELFF. J is TRBJ2-2 and V is TRBV28, with D possibly TRBD2 on 7 matching bases. Per germline, CDR1 MDHEN and CDR2 SYDVKM. CDR3 length: 14 residues. The germline V and J ends were trimmed by 2 bases and 7 bases, with 11 bases remaining between them.

The rearrangement uses TRBV5-5 and TRBJ2-3, with 10 bases matching TRBD2. Germline lookup yields CDR1 SGHKS and CDR2 YYEKEE (reference sequence). The CDR3 is 16 amino acids. With V trimmed by 1 base and J by 3 bases, 5 bases remained unmatched. The CDR3 sequence: CASSLPASGRTDTQYF. In nucleotides, the CDR3 is TGTGCCAGCAGCTTGCCGGCTAGCGGGAGAACAGATACGCAGTATTTT.

This chain joins TRBV7-3 and TRBJ1-1; D unresolved. V shed 2 bases and J shed 0 bases, with 4 bases lying between them. This CDR3 has 13 residues. Looked up from germline, CDR1 is SGHTA and CDR2 is FQGTGA. The CDR3 is CASSLFLNTEAFF. As DNA, the CDR3 is TGTGCCAGCAGCTTATTCTTGAACACTGAAGCTTTCTTT.

This clone appeared once. The rearrangement joins TRBV27 to TRBJ2-7; a possible D gene is TRBD2 (5 bases). Germline V gives CDR1 MNHEY, CDR2 SMNVEV (reference sequence). The CDR3 contains 15 residues. V was cut by 2 bases and J by 6 bases, with 17 bases left in between. CDR3 coding DNA: TGTGCCAGCAGTTTAGCCCGGATAGGACTGGGCGAGCAGTACTTC. Protein product: CASSLARIGLGEQYF.

The J gene is TRBJ1-6, the V gene TRBV6-1, with no clear D. From germline, CDR1 is MNHNS and CDR2 SASEGT. The CDR3 sequence is 15 residues long. The V end lost 1 base, the J end lost 8 bases, and 12 bases lay between the germline ends. CDR3 nucleotide sequence: TGTGCCAGCAGTGAAGTACGAGGGTCTCATTCACCCCTCCACTTT. It yields the protein CASSEVRGSHSPLHF.

The V gene is TRBV5-1, the J gene TRBJ1-1, with D uncertain. The CDR3 covers 17 residues. Trimming removed 2 bases at V and 1 base at J, with 18 bases between. Germline V lookup: CDR1 SGHRS, CDR2 YFSETQ. CDR3 nucleotide sequence: TGCGCCAGCAGCTTCTATTTTGGAACCGGGTCGAACACTGAAGCTTTCTTT. Its translation: CASSFYFGTGSNTEAFF.

The V and J genes are TRBV5-1 and TRBJ2-7; D is undetermined. The CDR3 totals 15 residues. V lost 4 bases and J 0 bases, leaving 14 bases between the germline ends. CDR1 is SGHRS, CDR2 YFSETQ, per germline. The CDR3, as DNA: TGCGCCAGCAGCCCTGATAGGCCCAGCTCCTACGAGCAGTACTTC. As protein: CASSPDRPSSYEQYF.

The J gene is TRBJ2-5, the V gene TRBV5-1, with D possibly matching TRBD2 (5 bases). The V gene's germline CDR1 is SGHRS and CDR2 YFSETQ. The CDR3 totals 11 residues. The V end lost 3 bases, the J end lost 5 bases, and 5 bases lay between the germline ends. This CDR3 is CASSWEETQYF. The CDR3 bases are TGCGCCAGCAGCTGGGAGGAGACCCAGTACTTC.

The V call is TRBV29-1, the J call TRBJ2-3; TRBD1 might be the D (5 bases). V dropped 3 bases and J dropped 1 base, with 11 bases sitting between them. Germline assignment: CDR1 SQVTM and CDR2 ANQGSEA. The CDR3 extends over 14 amino acids. CDR3 coding DNA: TGCAGCGTTGAGGCAGGGCCTGGCACAGATACGCAGTATTTT. It encodes CSVEAGPGTDTQYF.

The gene calls are TRBV29-1 and TRBJ1-2; no reliable D call. The CDR3 sequence is 11 residues long. The V gene's germline CDR1 is SQVTM and CDR2 ANQGSEA. V lost 4 bases and J lost 7, with 10 bases in between. The CDR3 sequence: CSVVPARGYTF. In DNA form, the CDR3 reads TGCAGCGTTGTACCTGCTCGTGGCTACACCTTC.

V usage is TRBV12-3 or TRBV12-4 and J usage is TRBJ1-5, with unresolved D. V dropped 6 bases and J dropped 4 bases, with 10 bases sitting between them. The CDR3 runs 13 residues. Here the CDR3 reads CASSRDGNQPQHF. In DNA form, the CDR3 reads TGTGCCAGCAGCCGAGACGGGAATCAGCCCCAGCATTTT.

The CDR3 DNA sequence: TGTGCCAGCAGCCAAGTATCCGGGAGGGTTTACAATGAGCAGTTCTTC. Translation gives CASSQVSGRVYNEQFF. The gene calls are TRBV3-1 (or the pseudogene TRBV3-2) and TRBJ2-1; 8 positions match TRBD2. Trimming removed 1 base from V and 4 bases from J; junction bases left unmatched: 6. Germline lookup yields CDR1 LGHDT and CDR2 YNNKEL (reference sequence). CDR3 length: 16 residues.

The rearrangement uses TRBV19 and TRBJ2-1, with D possibly matching TRBD2 (5 bases). Trimming left V 5 bases short and J 8 bases short, with 10 bases between. Germline loops: CDR1 LNHDA, CDR2 SQIVND (reference sequence). The CDR3 is 12 residues long. CDR3 loop: CASSVPGYEQFF. The CDR3 bases are TGTGCCAGTAGTGTCCCGGGGTATGAGCAGTTCTTC.

The chain joins TRBV18 to TRBJ1-4; D possibly corresponds to TRBD1 (5 bases). Germline V gene lookup returns CDR1 KGHSH and CDR2 LQKENI. Trimming removed 6 bases at V and 7 bases at J, with 15 bases between. This CDR3 contains 14 residues. The CDR3 region is CASSPGQGGEKLFF. CDR3 sequence (DNA): TGTGCCAGCTCTCCCGGGCAGGGAGGTGAAAAACTGTTTTTT.